What follows are 15 T cell receptor beta chains derived from one specimen sequenced in a study of monozygotic twins with inflammatory bowel disease (dated by TCRdb to between 2017 and 2020). Libraries came from 5' RACE. Instrument used: Illumina HiSeq 2500. TCRdb reprocessed the sequencing reads and holds a single record per CDR3 protein sequence, with no DNA. The sample's records list about 210,000 distinct CDR3 sequences. The leading ten clones occupy around 1.5% of the sample. The specimen was blood. The source of these receptors is a human donor with ulcerative colitis or Crohn's disease, or a healthy co-twin of an affected twin (not recorded which).

The CDR3 loop reads CSAGAQSLYNEQFF. The chain couples TRBV20-1 to TRBJ2-1; TCRdb's assignment of TRBD1 cannot be checked, as there is no DNA. Germline V gene data show CDR1 as DFQATT and CDR2 as SNEGSKA (reference sequence). CDR3 length: 14 residues.

The chain is built from TRBV7-9 and TRBJ1-2. CDR1 SEHNR and CDR2 FQNEAQ come from the germline V gene (reference sequence). The length of the CDR3 is 17 residues. CDR3 residues: CASSLTGGGPSHYGYTF.

The chain uses TRBV5-1 and TRBJ2-5; the D call of TRBD1 rests on TCRdb alone, since no DNA is present to check it. This CDR3 has 13 amino acids. The germline CDR1 and CDR2 sequences are SGHRS and YFSETQ. CDR3 amino acids: CASSPGGEETQYF.

The rearrangement joins TRBV29-1 to TRBJ2-1. The CDR3 spans 13 residues. Germline V gives CDR1 SQVTM, CDR2 ANQGSEA. The CDR3 here is CSVAEIWGNEQFF.

This chain connects TRBV5-1 to TRBJ2-5; TCRdb designates TRBD1, a call that cannot be tested without DNA. The germline V gene encodes CDR1 SGHRS and CDR2 YFSETQ. The CDR3 sequence is 15 residues long. The CDR3 region is CASSYGGGGKETQYF.

The genes are TRBV7-9 and TRBJ2-3; absent DNA, TCRdb's TRBD1 call cannot be checked. Germline assignment: CDR1 SEHNR and CDR2 FQNEAQ (reference sequence). This CDR3 is 16 amino acids long. CDR3 residues: CASSFFGTGRQDTQYF.

The chain employs TRBV4-2 and TRBJ2-2; with no DNA, the TCRdb D assignment of TRBD2 cannot be verified. The CDR3 length is 15 residues. Germline CDR1 LGHNA, CDR2 YNFKEQ. CDR3 sequence reads: CASSPEVGGTGELFF.

The V call is TRBV20-1, the J call TRBJ2-5; the TCRdb D gene call, TRBD2, has no DNA to confirm it. This CDR3 region has 15 residues. Germline V gene lookup returns CDR1 DFQATT and CDR2 SNEGSKA (reference sequence). This CDR3 is CSASWTQGLQETQYF.

The CDR3: CASSQNRASTQYF. This chain uses TRBV3-1 with TRBJ2-3; TCRdb's D call, TRBD2, is unchecked because there is no DNA. CDR1 and CDR2 from the germline V gene are LGHDT and YNNKEL (reference sequence). CDR3 length equals 13 residues.

The chain has TRBV3-1 and TRBJ1-4; without DNA, the TCRdb call of TRBD1 cannot be checked. The germline CDR1 and CDR2 sequences are LGHDT and YNNKEL (reference sequence). The CDR3 consists of 14 residues. The chain's CDR3 is CASSQGGTSEKLFF.

The chain couples TRBV29-1 to TRBJ1-1; TCRdb gives TRBD1 as the D gene, but with no DNA this cannot be confirmed. Germline lookup yields CDR1 SQVTM and CDR2 ANQGSEA. The CDR3 extends over 15 amino acids. The CDR3 sequence is CSARETGGRDTEAFF.

V and J are TRBV7-8 and TRBJ1-4. From germline, CDR1 is SGHVS and CDR2 FQNEAQ. This CDR3 is 16 amino acids long. The CDR3 loop reads CASSSGRQATNEKLFF.

The V gene is TRBV7-3, the J gene TRBJ1-2; TCRdb returns TRBD1, unconfirmable since there is no DNA. This CDR3 has 15 residues. Per germline, CDR1 SGHTA and CDR2 FQGTGA. The CDR3 loop is CASSLTPGSGDGYTF.

The rearrangement uses TRBV7-9 and TRBJ1-4. CDR1 and CDR2 from the germline V gene are SEHNR and FQNEAQ (reference sequence). CDR3 size: 15 residues. Here the CDR3 reads CASSKVATTNEKLFF.

V gene TRBV20-1 combines with J gene TRBJ1-5; absent DNA, TCRdb's TRBD1 call cannot be checked. Germline CDR1 reads DFQATT; CDR2 reads SNEGSKA (reference sequence). CDR3 size: 16 residues. CDR3 in amino acids: CSARIPLGQGNQPQHF.